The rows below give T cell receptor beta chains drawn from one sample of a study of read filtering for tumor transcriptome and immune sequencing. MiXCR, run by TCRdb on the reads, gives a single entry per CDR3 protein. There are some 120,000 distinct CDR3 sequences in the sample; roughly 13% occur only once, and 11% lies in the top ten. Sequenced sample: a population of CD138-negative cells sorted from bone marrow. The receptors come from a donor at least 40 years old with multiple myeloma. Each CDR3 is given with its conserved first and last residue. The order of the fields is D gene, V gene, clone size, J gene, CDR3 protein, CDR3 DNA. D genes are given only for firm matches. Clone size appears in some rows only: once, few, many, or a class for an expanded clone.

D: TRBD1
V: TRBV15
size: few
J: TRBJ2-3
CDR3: CATSRGQGTDTQYF
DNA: TGTGCCACCAGCAGAGGACAGGGGACAGATACGCAGTATTTT

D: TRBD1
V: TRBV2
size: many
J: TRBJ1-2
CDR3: CASSTTQGAPSGYTF
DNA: TGTGCCAGCAGTACTACGCAGGGGGCGCCGAGTGGCTACACCTTC

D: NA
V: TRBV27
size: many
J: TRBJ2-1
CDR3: CASTRAHQRAYNEQFF
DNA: TGTGCCAGCACCCGGGCTCACCAGAGAGCCTACAATGAGCAGTTCTTC

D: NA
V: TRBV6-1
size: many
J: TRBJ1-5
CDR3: CASSEGLGVLSKPQHF
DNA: TGTGCCAGCAGTGAAGGTCTGGGGGTCTTAAGTAAGCCCCAGCATTTT

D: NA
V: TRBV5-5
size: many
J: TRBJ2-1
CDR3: CASSLGGEVYNEQFF
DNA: TGTGCCAGCAGCTTGGGGGGGGAGGTCTACAATGAGCAGTTCTTC

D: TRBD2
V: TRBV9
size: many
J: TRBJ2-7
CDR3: CASSEGLGTYEQYF
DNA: TGTGCCAGCAGCGAAGGACTAGGAACCTACGAGCAGTACTTC

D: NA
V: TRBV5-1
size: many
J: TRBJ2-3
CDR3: CASRAALAIQFTDTQYF
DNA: TGCGCCAGCCGAGCCGCGTTAGCCATCCAGTTCACAGATACGCAGTATTTT

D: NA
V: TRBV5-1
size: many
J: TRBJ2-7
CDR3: CASSLTGKEQYF
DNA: TGCGCCAGCAGCTTAACAGGGAAAGAGCAGTACTTC

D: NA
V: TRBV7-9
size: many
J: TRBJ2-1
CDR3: CASSLAQGLVNEQFF
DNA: TGTGCCAGCAGCTTAGCGCAGGGGCTAGTTAATGAGCAGTTCTTC

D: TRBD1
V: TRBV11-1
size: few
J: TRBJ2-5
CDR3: CASSPRDSQQETQYF
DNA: TGTGCCAGCAGCCCCCGGGACAGCCAACAAGAGACCCAGTACTTC

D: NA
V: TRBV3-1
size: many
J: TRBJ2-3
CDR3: CASSPSIDTQYF
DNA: TGTGCCAGCAGCCCGAGTATAGATACGCAGTATTTT

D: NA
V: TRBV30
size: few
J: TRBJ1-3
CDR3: CAWSRGRHSGNTIYF
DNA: TGTGCCTGGAGTCGAGGCCGACACTCTGGAAACACCATATATTTT

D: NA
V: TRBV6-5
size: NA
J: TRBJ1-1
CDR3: CASSSSRGRTEAFF
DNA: TGTGCCAGCAGTTCCTCGAGAGGGCGGACTGAAGCTTTCTTT

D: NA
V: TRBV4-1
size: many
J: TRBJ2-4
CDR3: CASSQEGGTGAKNIQYF
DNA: TGCGCCAGCAGCCAAGAGGGGGGCACGGGAGCCAAAAACATTCAGTACTTC

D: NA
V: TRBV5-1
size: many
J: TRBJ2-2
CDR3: CASSQTGTFTGELFF
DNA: TGCGCCAGCTCACAAACCGGGACTTTTACCGGGGAGCTGTTTTTT

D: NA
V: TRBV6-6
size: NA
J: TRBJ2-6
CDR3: CASSYARGSGANVLTF
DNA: TGTGCCAGCAGTTACGCTAGAGGCTCTGGGGCCAACGTCCTGACTTTC

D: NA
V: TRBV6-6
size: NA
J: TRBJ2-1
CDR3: CASSNYEQFF
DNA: TGTGCCAGCAGCAACTATGAGCAGTTCTTC

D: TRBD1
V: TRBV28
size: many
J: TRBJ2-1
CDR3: CASSRMDRGISEQFF
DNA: TGTGCCAGCAGCCGAATGGACAGGGGTATAAGTGAGCAGTTCTTC

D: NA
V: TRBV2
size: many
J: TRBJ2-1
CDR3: CATEYYNEQFF
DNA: TGTGCCACCGAATACTACAATGAGCAGTTCTTC

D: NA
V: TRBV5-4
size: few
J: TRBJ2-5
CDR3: CASSGVGGSSAETQYF
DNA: TGTGCCAGCAGCGGGGTTGGTGGGAGTTCAGCAGAGACCCAGTACTTC

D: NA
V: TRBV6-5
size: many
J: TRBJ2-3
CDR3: CASRRDFGTDTQYF
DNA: TGTGCCAGCAGACGGGACTTCGGAACAGATACGCAGTATTTT

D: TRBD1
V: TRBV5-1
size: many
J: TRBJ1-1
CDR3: CASSLDRVSARTRQNTEAFF
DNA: TGCGCCAGCAGCTTAGACAGGGTTAGTGCTCGGACCCGACAGAACACTGAAGCTTTCTTT

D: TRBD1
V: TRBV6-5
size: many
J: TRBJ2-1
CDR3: CASSWTGSYNEQFF
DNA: TGTGCCAGCAGTTGGACAGGTTCCTACAATGAGCAGTTCTTC

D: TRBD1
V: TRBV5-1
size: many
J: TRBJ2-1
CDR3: CASRGRRDRVSNEQFF
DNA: TGCGCCAGCAGGGGTCGCCGGGACAGGGTTTCTAATGAGCAGTTCTTC

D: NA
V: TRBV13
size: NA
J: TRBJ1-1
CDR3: CASRSAGVRDTEAFF
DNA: TGTGCCAGCCGGAGTGCGGGGGTGCGGGACACTGAAGCTTTCTTT

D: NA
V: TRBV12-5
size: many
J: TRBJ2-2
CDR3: CASDDRENRGTGELFF
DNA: TGTGCTAGTGATGACAGAGAAAACCGGGGCACCGGGGAGCTGTTTTTT

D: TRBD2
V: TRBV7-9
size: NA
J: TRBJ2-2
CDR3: CASKWGTSFKSETGELFF
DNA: TGTGCCAGCAAGTGGGGGACTAGCTTCAAGTCGGAAACCGGGGAGCTGTTTTTT

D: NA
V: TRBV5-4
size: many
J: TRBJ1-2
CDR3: CASSLDGGYGYTF
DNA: TGTGCCAGCAGCTTGGACGGAGGCTATGGCTACACCTTC

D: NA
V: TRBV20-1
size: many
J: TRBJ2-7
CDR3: CSARDWQGGSYEQYF
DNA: TGCAGTGCTAGAGATTGGCAGGGAGGCTCCTACGAGCAGTACTTC